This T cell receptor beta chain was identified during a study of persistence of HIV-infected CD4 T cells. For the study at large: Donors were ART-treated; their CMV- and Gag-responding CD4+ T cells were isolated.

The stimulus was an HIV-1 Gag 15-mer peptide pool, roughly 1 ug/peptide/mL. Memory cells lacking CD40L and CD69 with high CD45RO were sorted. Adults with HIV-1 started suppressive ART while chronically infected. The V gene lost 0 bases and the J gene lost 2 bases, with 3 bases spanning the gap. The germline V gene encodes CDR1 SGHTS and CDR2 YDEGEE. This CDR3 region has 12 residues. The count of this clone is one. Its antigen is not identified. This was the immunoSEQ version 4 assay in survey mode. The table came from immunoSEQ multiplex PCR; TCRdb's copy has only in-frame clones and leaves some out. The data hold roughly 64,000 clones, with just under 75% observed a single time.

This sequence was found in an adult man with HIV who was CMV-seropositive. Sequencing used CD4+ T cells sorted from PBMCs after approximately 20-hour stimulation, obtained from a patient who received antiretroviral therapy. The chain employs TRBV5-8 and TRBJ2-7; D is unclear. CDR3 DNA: TGTGCCAGCAGCTTGGGAACCTACGAGCAGTACTTC. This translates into CASSLGTYEQYF.